This T cell receptor (beta chain) was captured in a study of blood T cell repertoires in COVID-19. At the level of the study: From the United States, Italy and Spain came samples of acute and convalescent COVID-19. From T cells, B-cell-depleted T cells, or PBMCs came the material, which was cDNA or gDNA.

Authors' methods: The assay estimated nucleated cells by amplifying reference gene primers. Method: immunoSEQ multiplex PCR; TCRdb's copy keeps in-frame clones and lacks some. D and trimming come from the DNA, and the V and J calls and clone size come from that table. This sample has about 320,000 clones, with around four fifths found just once. V dropped 5 bases and J dropped 1; count of bases not matched to a gene: 7. CDR1 MNHNY and CDR2 SVGAGI come from the germline V gene (reference sequence). CDR3 length: 15 amino acids. The material sequenced was peripheral blood. The chain combines TRBV6-6 with TRBJ1-1; 7 positions match TRBD1. This clonotype was sampled from a woman between 45 and 60 years old with acute or convalescent COVID-19. CDR3 sequence reads: CASSPDRDWNTEAFF. CDR3 bases: TGTGCCAGCAGTCCCGACAGGGACTGGAACACTGAAGCTTTCTTT.